Listed below are T cell receptor beta chains from one sample, sequenced in a study of T cell responses to AZD1222 COVID-19 vaccine. This table comes from immunoSEQ multiplex PCR, and its TCRdb copy is limited to in-frame clones, with some not included. The sample shows 150,000 to 180,000 clones, about 87% of them seen only once. Material: peripheral blood, obtained on day 0 of AZD1222 vaccination. The receptor set was obtained from an adult in good health. CDR3s include the opening cysteine and the closing phenylalanine or tryptophan. The D gene is left open where the match is weak. Part of the rows lack a size; the others show once, few, many or a class for expanded clones.

>.|.|TRBV24-1|TRBJ2-2
CATSDVSITGELFF
TGTGCCACCAGTGATGTCAGTATCACCGGGGAGCTGTTTTTT
>.|.|TRBV6-2/TRBV6-3|TRBJ1-1
CASSYGGSVDTEAFF
TGTGCCAGCAGTTATGGGGGCTCCGTGGACACTGAAGCTTTCTTT
>.|.|TRBV19|TRBJ1-5
CASSILLEYSNQPQHF
TGTGCCAGTAGTATTCTTCTGGAATATAGCAATCAGCCCCAGCATTTT
>.|.|TRBV19|TRBJ1-6
CASSPGTNSPLHF
TGTGCCAGTAGTCCCGGGACCAATTCACCCCTCCACTTT
>TRBD2|.|TRBV5-1|TRBJ2-5
CASARSGGSETQYF
TGCGCCAGCGCCCGTAGCGGGGGGTCAGAGACCCAGTACTTC
>.|.|TRBV5-4|TRBJ1-2
CASSPQRGAIGYTF
TGTGCCAGCAGCCCGCAACGGGGGGCCATTGGCTACACCTTC
>.|once|TRBV3-1/TRBV3-2|TRBJ2-5
CASSQAGAEETQYF
TGTGCCAGCAGCCAAGCGGGGGCCGAAGAGACCCAGTACTTC
>.|few|TRBV5-3|TRBJ1-5
CARSFSPRAQPQHF
TGTGCCAGAAGCTTCTCACCCAGGGCCCAGCCCCAGCATTTT
>TRBD1|.|TRBV5-8|TRBJ2-2
CASSRMTGRTGELFF
TGTGCCAGCAGCCGCATGACAGGGCGGACCGGGGAGCTGTTTTTT
>TRBD1|.|TRBV9|TRBJ1-5
CASSGGQGNQPQHF
TGTGCCAGCAGCGGGGGACAGGGCAATCAGCCCCAGCATTTT
>.|.|TRBV5-4|TRBJ1-1
CASSLGGRSNTEAFF
TGTGCCAGCAGCTTGGGGGGACGGTCGAACACTGAAGCTTTCTTT
>.|.|TRBV7-9|TRBJ1-6
CASSTQSSYNSPLHF
TGTGCCAGCAGCACACAGAGCTCCTATAATTCACCCCTCCACTTT
>TRBD2|.|TRBV7-2|TRBJ2-1
CASSFAGGPYNEQFF
TGTGCCAGCAGCTTCGCGGGGGGGCCCTACAATGAGCAGTTCTTC
>TRBD1|.|TRBV7-8|TRBJ1-1
CASSYGQEAGEAFF
TGTGCCAGCAGCTACGGACAGGAGGCCGGTGAAGCTTTCTTT
>.|.|TRBV4-3|TRBJ2-2
CASSQTAGGNTGELFF
TGCGCCAGCAGCCAAACAGCCGGGGGGAACACCGGGGAGCTGTTTTTT
>TRBD1|.|TRBV29-1|TRBJ2-7
CSVVVTGFYEQYF
TGCAGCGTTGTAGTGACAGGGTTCTACGAGCAGTACTTC
>TRBD1|.|TRBV5-8|TRBJ1-4
CASSLGAGGEKLFF
TGTGCCAGCAGCTTGGGGGCAGGGGGCGAAAAACTGTTTTTT
>TRBD1|.|TRBV6-5|TRBJ1-2
CASSPLDRGGYGYTF
TGTGCCAGCAGTCCGCTTGACAGGGGTGGCTATGGCTACACCTTC
>.|.|TRBV5-5|TRBJ1-1
CASSLGNRADTEAFF
TGTGCCAGCAGCTTGGGGAACAGGGCAGACACTGAAGCTTTCTTT
>TRBD1|.|TRBV6-5|TRBJ1-1
CASSYPDRGEAFF
TGTGCCAGCAGTTACCCGGACAGGGGTGAAGCTTTCTTT
>.|.|TRBV10-3|TRBJ2-2
CAISESSGGGLAGGELFF
TGTGCCATCAGTGAGTCAAGTGGTGGAGGCCTAGCCGGCGGGGAGCTGTTTTTT
>.|.|TRBV7-2|TRBJ2-7
CASSLVGGYEQYF
TGTGCCAGCAGCTTAGTAGGCGGCTACGAGCAGTACTTC
>.|.|TRBV6-5|TRBJ1-6
CASSRHDNSPLHF
TGTGCCAGCAGTCGGCATGATAATTCACCCCTCCACTTT
>.|.|TRBV5-4|TRBJ2-7
CASSWGPEFYEQYF
TGTGCCAGCAGCTGGGGGCCGGAATTTTACGAGCAGTACTTC
>.|.|TRBV7-2|TRBJ2-7
CASSYLQGYEQYF
TGTGCCAGCAGCTACCTACAGGGCTACGAGCAGTACTTC
>TRBD1|.|TRBV6-5|TRBJ1-1
CASSSHPGGANTEAFF
TGTGCCAGCAGTTCACACCCAGGGGGCGCGAACACTGAAGCTTTCTTT
>.|.|TRBV7-2|TRBJ1-4
CASSLEPGSGEKLFF
TGTGCCAGCAGCTTAGAACCAGGGTCAGGGGAAAAACTGTTTTTT
>TRBD1|.|TRBV19|TRBJ1-2
CASLGTVGGYTF
TGTGCCAGCCTCGGGACAGTGGGCGGCTACACCTTC
>.|.|TRBV6-2/TRBV6-3|TRBJ1-6
CASSYRARNNSPLHF
TGTGCCAGCAGTTATAGAGCAAGGAATAATTCACCCCTCCACTTT
>.|.|TRBV3-1/TRBV3-2|TRBJ1-2
CASRSQGVLEGYTF
TGTGCCAGCAGATCCCAGGGCGTATTGGAGGGCTACACCTTC
>.|few|TRBV20-1|TRBJ2-2
CSGGEDRPVF
TGCAGCGGGGGAGAGGACCGCCCGGTTTTT
>TRBD1|.|TRBV6-5|TRBJ1-6
CASSYVPGGKNSPLHF
TGTGCCAGCAGTTATGTGCCAGGGGGTAAAAATTCACCCCTCCACTTT
>TRBD1|few|TRBV2|TRBJ1-4
CASRNPGGSEKLFF
TGTGCCAGCCGAAACCCAGGGGGGTCTGAAAAACTGTTTTTT
>.|.|TRBV11-2|TRBJ2-7
CASSLAGYEQYF
TGTGCCAGCAGCTTAGCTGGGTACGAGCAGTACTTC
>.|.|TRBV21-1|TRBJ1-3
CASSGPVGQGFGNTIYF
TGTGCCAGCAGCGGGCCTGTGGGACAGGGGTTCGGAAACACCATATATTTT
>TRBD1|.|TRBV2|TRBJ2-7
CASGTGSYEQYF
TGTGCCAGTGGGACAGGGTCGTACGAGCAGTACTTC
>TRBD2|.|TRBV27|TRBJ2-3
CASSSIVGLAIITDTQYF
TGTGCCAGCAGTTCCATCGTCGGACTAGCGATCATCACAGATACGCAGTATTTT
>.|.|TRBV19|TRBJ1-5
CASSHRESTQPQHF
TGTGCCAGTAGCCACAGGGAGAGCACTCAGCCCCAGCATTTT
>TRBD2|.|TRBV7-9|TRBJ2-3
CASSLIAGGQADTQYF
TGTGCCAGCAGCTTAATAGCGGGGGGGCAAGCAGATACGCAGTATTTT
>TRBD2|once|TRBV19|TRBJ2-7
CASQTSGSSYEQYF
TGTGCCAGTCAGACTAGCGGGAGCTCCTACGAGCAGTACTTC
>.|.|TRBV7-2|TRBJ2-5
CASSLEGRFQETQYF
TGTGCCAGCAGCCTGGAGGGGAGGTTCCAAGAGACCCAGTACTTC
>TRBD1|.|TRBV29-1|TRBJ2-2
CSVTGVGTGELFF
TGCAGCGTGACAGGGGTGGGGACCGGGGAGCTGTTTTTT
>.|.|TRBV28|TRBJ1-3
CASSSTRNTIYF
TGTGCCAGCAGCTCCACCCGAAACACCATATATTTT
>.|.|TRBV19|TRBJ2-7
CASSPGGGYEQYF
TGTGCCAGTTCTCCCGGCGGAGGCTACGAGCAGTACTTC
>TRBD2|.|TRBV7-2|TRBJ2-7
CASSSTGGSYEQYF
TGTGCCAGCAGCTCCACGGGGGGCTCCTACGAGCAGTACTTC